The 32 T cell receptor beta chains listed next were all sequenced from one sample in a study of T cell responses to AZD1222 COVID-19 vaccine. Clones were sequenced by immunoSEQ multiplex PCR, and TCRdb holds only the in-frame ones, with some missing. The sample has about 190,000 clones, approximately 92% seen once. The sample in question was peripheral blood, obtained on day 0 of AZD1222 vaccination. The receptors shown here come from an adult in good health.

V is TRBV27 and J is TRBJ2-1, with 7 nucleotides matching TRBD1. V was pared by 7 bases and J by 11 bases, with 5 bases of the junction left unmatched. CDR1 and CDR2 from the germline V gene are MNHEY and SMNVEV (reference sequence). CDR3 length: 11 amino acids. Here the CDR3 DNA reads TGTGCCAGCACGTGGACAGGACAGCAGTTCTTC. Protein product: CASTWTGQQFF.

Worth noting for this clone: A much bigger clone sits one base away, suggesting this may be a read error. The sample has other DNA sequences that encode this CDR3 too. V is TRBV12-3 or TRBV12-4 and J is TRBJ2-3; D uncertain. CDR3 length: 11 amino acids. Trimming removed 6 bases from V and 3 bases from J, with 4 bases in between. The DNA of the CDR3 is TGTGCCAGCAGCCTTACAGATACGCAGTATTTT. Residues: CASSLTDTQYF.

This chain links TRBV6-5 with TRBJ1-6; no definite D call. Germline-derived CDR1 and CDR2 are MNHEY and SVGAGI. Trimming stripped 10 bases from V and 6 bases from J, with 16 bases between. This CDR3 spans 14 amino acids. The CDR3: CATFWTGSNSPLHF. DNA of the CDR3: TGTGCCACCTTCTGGACCGGTAGTAATTCACCCCTCCACTTT.

The gene calls are TRBV6-2 or TRBV6-3 and TRBJ1-2, with a tentative D call TRBD1 (5 bases). The germline gives CDR1 MNHEY, CDR2 SVGEGT. The CDR3 length is 13 residues. Trimming left V 5 bases short and J 1 base short, with 8 bases between. The CDR3 DNA sequence: TGTGCCAGCAGTCCGGGACTTAACTATGGCTACACCTTC. Protein sequence: CASSPGLNYGYTF.

This chain uses TRBV11-2 with TRBJ2-3; D possibly corresponds to TRBD1 (6 bases). CDR1 SGHAT and CDR2 FQNNGV come from the germline V gene. V was cut by 2 bases and J by 9 bases, with 12 bases left in between. There are 13 residues in the CDR3. CDR3 nucleotide sequence: TGTGCCAGCAGCTTATGGGAACAGGGAACGCAGTATTTT. This codes for CASSLWEQGTQYF.

The V and J genes are TRBV6-5 and TRBJ1-5, with D tentatively TRBD1 (6 bases). The CDR3 consists of 12 residues. Per germline, CDR1 MNHEY and CDR2 SVGAGI. Trimming removed 4 bases at V and 6 bases at J, with 7 bases between. This chain's CDR3 is CASSSGAQPQHF. CDR3 nucleotide sequence: TGTGCCAGCAGTTCGGGGGCTCAGCCCCAGCATTTT.

The CDR3 region has the DNA TGTGCCACCAGACGGACAGGGGGGGGAAAATACAATGAGCAGTTCTTC. The encoded protein is CATRRTGGGKYNEQFF. The V gene is TRBV15, the J gene TRBJ2-1, with 10 bases aligning to TRBD1. The CDR3 is made up of 16 amino acids. J lost 4 bases, V lost 6 bases, and 9 bases had no gene match. CDR1 and CDR2 (germline): LNHNV, YYDKDF (reference sequence).

V and J are TRBV4-1 and TRBJ2-7, with 9 bases lining up with TRBD1. Germline values: CDR1 MGHRA, CDR2 YSYEKL. V dropped 4 bases and J dropped 5; count of bases not matched to a gene: 9. This CDR3 spans 15 amino acids. This CDR3 reads CASSPDLGQGNEQYF. In DNA, the CDR3 is TGCGCCAGCAGCCCGGATTTGGGACAGGGAAACGAGCAGTACTTC.

V gene TRBV12-3 or TRBV12-4 combines with J gene TRBJ1-5; tentatively, D is TRBD1 (5 bases). V was shortened by 5 bases and J by 8 bases, with 10 bases between the two germline ends. The CDR3 has 12 amino acids. The CDR3: CASSEKGEPQHF. In DNA, the CDR3 is TGTGCCAGCAGTGAGAAAGGGGAGCCCCAGCATTTT.

This chain connects TRBV10-1 to TRBJ1-2, with TRBD1 matching over 7 bases. Germline V gives CDR1 WNHNN, CDR2 SYGVQD (reference sequence). J lost 5 bases, V lost 5 bases, and 5 bases had no gene match. CDR3 length: 13 amino acids. The CDR3 protein is CASSPGTDYGYTF. The CDR3, as DNA: TGCGCCAGCAGTCCCGGGACAGATTATGGCTACACCTTC.

V usage is TRBV5-6 and J usage is TRBJ1-2; TRBD1 agrees at 7 bases. Germline CDR1 and CDR2: SGHDT and YYEEEE. This CDR3 is 15 amino acids long. Germline trimming cut 0 bases from V and 4 bases from J; bases unmatched to any gene: 6. CDR3: CASSLVRGPGYGYTF. CDR3 DNA: TGTGCCAGCAGCTTGGTTAGGGGGCCTGGCTATGGCTACACCTTC.

V and J are TRBV5-4 and TRBJ2-7; D is unresolved. V shed 0 bases and J shed 0 bases, with 7 bases lying between them. CDR3 length: 14 amino acids. CDR1 and CDR2 from the germline V gene are SGHNT and YYREEE (reference sequence). The CDR3 DNA reads as TGTGCCAGCAGCTTGGCTTCGTCCTCCTACGAGCAGTACTTC. Protein sequence: CASSLASSSYEQYF.

The chain couples TRBV21-1 to TRBJ1-3; the D call of TRBD1 is as the table states it, not checked on the DNA. TRBV21-1 is a pseudogene. The CDR3 is 12 amino acids. This CDR3 is CASSSQIDTIYF. The CDR3 region has the DNA TGTGCCAGCAGCAGCCAGATCGACACCATATATTTT.

CDR3 region: CASSLRSGAKGPYTF. For the CDR3, the DNA is TGTGCCAGCAGCCTTAGGTCCGGGGCGAAGGGCCCATACACCTTC. The chain employs TRBV7-2 and TRBJ1-2; a weak D match, TRBD1 (5 bases). CDR1 SGHTA and CDR2 FQGNSA come from the germline V gene. Trimming pared 5 bases from V and 11 bases from J, leaving 24 bases between. The CDR3 covers 15 residues.

The chain has TRBV12-3 or TRBV12-4 and TRBJ1-4; D remains unclear. The CDR3 is 11 residues long. Between the trimmed V and J ends, which lost 1 base and 13 bases, there was a span of 7 bases. CDR3 DNA sequence: TGTGCCAGCAGTTTAGTGGAGGGACTGTTTTTT. Its protein is CASSLVEGLFF.

The CDR3 reads CASSLIGVNQPQHF. For the CDR3, the DNA is TGTGCCAGCAGCTTAATAGGTGTCAATCAGCCCCAGCATTTT. The rearrangement uses TRBV7-9 and TRBJ1-5; no firm D call. This CDR3 comprises 14 residues. The germline V gene encodes CDR1 SEHNR and CDR2 FQNEAQ (reference sequence). Trimming took off 2 bases at V and 3 bases at J, with 8 bases between the two ends.

This clone was picked up one time. The J gene is TRBJ1-3, the V gene TRBV7-9; TRBD1 matches 9 bases. The CDR3 contains 17 residues. V lost 5 bases, J lost 0 bases, and 8 bases stayed unmatched. Per the germline V gene, CDR1 is SEHNR and CDR2 is FQNEAQ (reference sequence). In DNA form, the CDR3 reads TGTGCCAGCAGCAGAAGGGGACAGGGAGACTCTGGAAACACCATATATTTT. The encoded protein is CASSRRGQGDSGNTIYF.

V is TRBV14 and J is TRBJ1-3; D gene unclear. The CDR3 is 16 residues long. V was trimmed by 0 bases and J by 0 bases, leaving 9 bases between them. Germline V CDR1 and CDR2: SGHDN, FVKESK. CDR3 protein: CASSQDPPTSGNTIYF. The CDR3 region has the DNA TGTGCCAGCAGCCAAGACCCCCCAACCTCTGGAAACACCATATATTTT.

This clone appeared a few times. The chain couples TRBV5-1 to TRBJ2-6; D might be TRBD1 (6 bases). V shed 0 bases and J shed 0 bases, with 10 bases lying between them. The germline gives CDR1 SGHRS, CDR2 YFSETQ. The CDR3 is 17 amino acids. The CDR3 reads CASSLEGQHSGANVLTF. In DNA, the CDR3 is TGCGCCAGCAGCTTGGAAGGACAGCACTCTGGGGCCAACGTCCTGACTTTC.

Written as DNA, the CDR3 is TGTGCCAGCAGTCCCCATCGTAGCCAAGAGACCCAGTACTTC. Protein product: CASSPHRSQETQYF. This chain links TRBV6-5 with TRBJ2-5; D gene unclear. In germline, CDR1 is MNHEY, CDR2 SVGAGI. CDR3 length equals 14 residues. V lost 5 bases and J lost 1, with 11 bases in between.

This clone was recorded a few times. The chain carries TRBV3-1 (or the pseudogene TRBV3-2) and TRBJ1-1; D remains ambiguous. CDR1 is LGHDT, CDR2 YNNKEL, per germline (reference sequence). V was clipped by 0 bases and J by 8 bases, with 7 bases between them. The CDR3 extends over 12 amino acids. Here the CDR3 reads CASSQDPREAFF. The CDR3 nucleotides read TGTGCCAGCAGCCAAGATCCACGGGAAGCTTTCTTT.

In this sample, this clone turned up a few times. The V and J genes are TRBV7-9 and TRBJ2-1; D is ambiguous. The length of the CDR3 is 11 residues. The V end lost 3 bases, the J end lost 8 bases, and 5 bases lay between the germline ends. Germline V gene lookup returns CDR1 SEHNR and CDR2 FQNEAQ (reference sequence). Here the CDR3 reads CASSFSDEQFF. CDR3 in DNA: TGTGCCAGCAGCTTCTCGGATGAGCAGTTCTTC. The full variable domain, its missing parts supplied by reference TRBV7-9 and TRBJ2-1, is DTGVSQNPRHKITKRGQNVTFRCDPISEHNRLYWYRQTLGQGPEFLTYFQNEAQLEKSRLLSDRFSAERPKGSFSTLEIQRTEQGDSAMYLCASSFSDEQFFGPGTRLTVL.

Written as DNA, the CDR3 is TGTGCCAGCAGAGAAATGACAGGAAATCAGCCCCAGCATTTT. Protein product: CASREMTGNQPQHF. The chain links TRBV7-2 to TRBJ1-5, with TRBD1 as a possible D gene (6 bases). Trimming shortened V by 6 bases and J by 4 bases, and 13 bases separated the two germline ends. This CDR3 comprises 14 residues. Germline CDR1 and CDR2: SGHTA and FQGNSA.

The chain uses TRBV3-1 (or the pseudogene TRBV3-2) and TRBJ2-3; TRBD2 matches 14 bases. The germline gives CDR1 LGHDT, CDR2 YNNKEL (reference sequence). V gave up 1 base and J gave up 3 bases; unmatched junction bases: 3. This CDR3 is built from 17 residues. The CDR3 region has the DNA TGTGCCAGCAGCCAAGGACTAGCGGGGGGGCGGACAGATACGCAGTATTTT. The encoded protein is CASSQGLAGGRTDTQYF.

V usage is TRBV7-8 and J usage is TRBJ2-7; weak D call: TRBD1 (5 bases). The germline V and J ends were trimmed by 1 base and 2 bases, with 12 bases remaining between them. Germline lookup yields CDR1 SGHVS and CDR2 FQNEAQ. This CDR3 is 15 amino acids long. The CDR3 sequence is CASSLDPTETYEQYF. The DNA of the CDR3 is TGTGCCAGCAGCTTAGATCCGACAGAAACCTACGAGCAGTACTTC.

J is TRBJ1-2 and V is TRBV7-3; 8 bases line up with TRBD1. The germline gives CDR1 SGHTA, CDR2 FQGTGA. The V and J ends lost 5 bases and 8 bases, in that order; junction bases with no gene match: 13. The length of the CDR3 is 15 residues. This chain's CDR3 is CASSPDPGGALGYTF. CDR3 DNA sequence: TGTGCCAGCAGCCCAGACCCAGGGGGCGCGCTGGGCTACACCTTC.

The chain joins TRBV18 to TRBJ2-7; 7 nucleotides match TRBD1. The CDR3 consists of 15 residues. Germline V lookup: CDR1 KGHSH, CDR2 LQKENI. The junction had 8 bases not matched to a gene; V was cut back by 6 bases and J by 0 bases. The CDR3 is CASSPSTGSSYEQYV. CDR3 bases: TGTGCCAGCTCTCCTTCGACAGGGTCCTCCTACGAGCAGTACGTC.

The table lists this clone with a count of one. The J gene is TRBJ2-5, the V gene TRBV4-3; 8 bases map to TRBD1. Trimming removed 4 bases from V and 2 bases from J; junction bases left unmatched: 6. The CDR3 covers 15 residues. Germline CDR1 and CDR2: LGHNA and YSLEER. The chain's CDR3 is CASSRTGTGQETQYF. The CDR3 DNA sequence: TGCGCCAGCAGCCGTACTGGGACAGGTCAAGAGACCCAGTACTTC.

The chain uses TRBV30 and TRBJ2-7; no firm D call. Germline-derived CDR1 and CDR2 are GTSNPN and SVGIG (reference sequence). The V gene lost 3 bases and the J gene lost 2 bases, with 17 bases spanning the gap. This CDR3 region has 15 residues. CDR3 amino acids: CAWSDRKAPAYEQYF. The CDR3 nucleotides read TGTGCCTGGAGCGACCGGAAGGCGCCCGCCTACGAGCAGTACTTC.

The chain has TRBV4-1 and TRBJ2-7; D call uncertain. The V end was cut by 0 bases, the J end by 0 bases, with 15 bases between. In germline, CDR1 is MGHRA, CDR2 YSYEKL. This CDR3 contains 17 residues. The CDR3, as DNA: TGCGCCAGCAGCCAAGATTGGAGCCGACCGATCTCCTACGAGCAGTACTTC. Translation gives CASSQDWSRPISYEQYF.

This CDR3 reads CASRVTRTGNEQFF. CDR3 DNA: TGTGCCAGCAGGGTAACCCGGACAGGGAATGAGCAGTTCTTC. The rearrangement joins TRBV6-5 to TRBJ2-1; 8 nucleotides line up with TRBD1. The CDR3 runs 14 residues. V lost 6 bases and J lost 7; bases outside the gene matches: 8. Germline V gives CDR1 MNHEY, CDR2 SVGAGI.

The V and J genes are TRBV19 and TRBJ2-2, with 7 bases identical to TRBD1. The CDR3 is made up of 14 amino acids. From germline, CDR1 is LNHDA and CDR2 SQIVND (reference sequence). The trim removed 7 bases at V and 1 base at J, leaving 3 bases unmatched. The CDR3 reads CASTWTGNTGELFF. The CDR3 coding sequence is TGTGCCAGTACATGGACAGGGAACACCGGGGAGCTGTTTTTT.